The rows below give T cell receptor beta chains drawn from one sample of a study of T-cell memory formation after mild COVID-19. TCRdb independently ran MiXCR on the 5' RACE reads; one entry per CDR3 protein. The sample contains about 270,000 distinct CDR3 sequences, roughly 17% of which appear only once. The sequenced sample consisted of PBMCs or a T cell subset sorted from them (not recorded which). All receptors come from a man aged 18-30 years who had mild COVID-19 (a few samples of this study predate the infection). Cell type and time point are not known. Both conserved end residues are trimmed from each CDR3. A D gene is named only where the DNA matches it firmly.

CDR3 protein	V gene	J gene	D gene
ASSYSSKTQY	TRBV6-2/TRBV6-3	TRBJ2-5	NA
ASSPRSSDQPQH	TRBV7-2	TRBJ1-5	NA
ASSLALIAGGYNEQF	TRBV7-9	TRBJ2-1	TRBD2
ASSLSAFYGYT	TRBV27	TRBJ1-2	NA
SARDPSGGLYEQF	TRBV20-1	TRBJ2-1	TRBD2
ASSFAGSGANVLT	TRBV11-2	TRBJ2-6	NA
ASSLMAQGGGDGYT	TRBV12-3/TRBV12-4	TRBJ1-2	NA
SVDRGDEQY	TRBV29-1	TRBJ2-7	TRBD1
ASSPMQTGTHSYGYT	TRBV5-1	TRBJ1-2	NA
GTGQGFQPQH	TRBV6-2/TRBV6-3	TRBJ1-5	TRBD1
ASSQAGSRNTIY	TRBV4-1	TRBJ1-3	NA
ASSLGLAGWEQF	TRBV7-2	TRBJ2-1	TRBD2
ASSLEPPTPHTGELF	TRBV5-1	TRBJ2-2	NA
ATSTRQNTEAF	TRBV7-9	TRBJ1-1	NA
ASSMNAFAYEQY	TRBV19	TRBJ2-7	NA
ASSVTGAALAKNIQY	TRBV7-9	TRBJ2-4	NA
SARSSQAKNIQY	TRBV20-1	TRBJ2-4	NA
ASQSPNYEQY	TRBV6-5	TRBJ2-7	NA
ASSARRGSNTGELF	TRBV9	TRBJ2-2	NA
SARGLAAPGEQY	TRBV29-1	TRBJ2-7	TRBD2
ASSDRGQATREKLF	TRBV9	TRBJ1-4	TRBD1
ASSSPIAGTQY	TRBV12-3/TRBV12-4	TRBJ2-3	TRBD2
ASSLFRADTGELF	TRBV7-9	TRBJ2-2	NA
AWSPLNPGQLEKLF	TRBV30	TRBJ1-4	TRBD1
SARVRVVKNIQY	TRBV20-1	TRBJ2-4	NA
ASSYREFTGELF	TRBV4-3	TRBJ2-2	NA
ASSLGTPTGLYNYGYT	TRBV5-1	TRBJ1-2	TRBD1
ASSKRGLNQPQH	TRBV6-2/TRBV6-3	TRBJ1-5	NA
ASSQDGGSGRNNEQF	TRBV4-3	TRBJ2-1	TRBD2
ASSFTVMNTEAF	TRBV5-6	TRBJ1-1	NA
ASRLPDRDTGELF	TRBV6-5	TRBJ2-2	TRBD1
ASSLKQGRNTEAF	TRBV7-2	TRBJ1-1	NA
ASGTSVTRGEDTDTQY	TRBV12-5	TRBJ2-3	TRBD2
ASSLWGKVLNTEAF	TRBV5-6	TRBJ1-1	NA
ASSLEGNTGELF	TRBV5-1	TRBJ2-2	NA
ASSFLTGNSYEQY	TRBV5-1	TRBJ2-7	NA
SAGPDGDRGLLGNEQF	TRBV29-1	TRBJ2-1	TRBD1
ASSRTLKETQY	TRBV7-2	TRBJ2-5	NA
ASSGTGTVEAF	TRBV25-1	TRBJ1-1	TRBD1
ASSGLGTHNTEAF	TRBV12-3/TRBV12-4	TRBJ1-1	NA
ASSTGDSSNQPQH	TRBV7-9	TRBJ1-5	TRBD1
ASSRAGPSSYNEQF	TRBV7-3	TRBJ2-1	NA
ASSFSPGRGSYEQY	TRBV27	TRBJ2-7	NA
ASSSVGGANVLT	TRBV7-3	TRBJ2-6	NA
SSGGERGGPTDTQY	TRBV29-1	TRBJ2-3	TRBD2
ASSLGTQNTEAF	TRBV12-3/TRBV12-4	TRBJ1-1	NA
SVRRWRQGGTDTQY	TRBV20-1	TRBJ2-3	NA
ASSQTRDREQTQY	TRBV4-2	TRBJ2-5	TRBD1
AGRDRGDGEQF	TRBV2	TRBJ2-1	TRBD1
ASSLEGTLKETQY	TRBV12-3/TRBV12-4	TRBJ2-5	NA
SAIVALTYEQY	TRBV20-1	TRBJ2-7	NA
ASSLGQAWADTQY	TRBV5-1	TRBJ2-3	NA
ASSIGEGPWVNYGYT	TRBV19	TRBJ1-2	NA
ASSLGTGGATQY	TRBV7-7	TRBJ2-5	TRBD1
ASSTTGFGAYGYT	TRBV19	TRBJ1-2	NA
ASSGRSGGAELF	TRBV9	TRBJ2-2	TRBD2
ASSQDNFREGGELF	TRBV4-3	TRBJ2-2	TRBD2